Presented here are 28 T cell receptor beta chains from one specimen sequenced in a study of blood T cell repertoires in COVID-19. Data came from immunoSEQ multiplex PCR; TCRdb stores just in-frame clones and leaves some out. The repertoire consists of 15,000 to 20,000 clones, with roughly 88% occurring once and the leading ten covering roughly 10%. The material sequenced was peripheral blood. These receptors were taken from a man in his forties or fifties with active COVID-19.

This chain connects TRBV4-2 to TRBJ1-3; the match to TRBD1 covers 7 bases. CDR1 LGHNA and CDR2 YNFKEQ come from the germline V gene. This CDR3 comprises 18 residues. J was trimmed by 4 bases and V by 1 base; bases with no gene match: 13. As DNA, the CDR3 is TGTGCCAGCAGCCAAGGCCTGTCGGGCAGGGGGACAGGAAACACCATATATTTT. Its protein is CASSQGLSGRGTGNTIYF.

The genes are TRBV6-5 and TRBJ2-5, with D uncertain. The CDR3 has 14 amino acids. V dropped 7 bases and J dropped 4 bases, with 16 bases sitting between them. Germline CDR1 and CDR2: MNHEY and SVGAGI. Here the CDR3 reads CASNKGYSRETQYF. In DNA, the CDR3 is TGTGCCAGCAACAAAGGATACAGCCGAGAGACCCAGTACTTC.

The V gene is TRBV7-8, the J gene TRBJ1-2; D perhaps matches TRBD1 (5 bases). Germline loops: CDR1 SGHVS, CDR2 FQNEAQ. The V gene lost 2 bases and the J gene lost 2 bases, with 9 bases spanning the gap. This CDR3 region has 14 residues. The CDR3 spells CASSLIAGNYGYTF. The DNA for the CDR3 is TGTGCCAGCAGCTTAATCGCAGGGAACTATGGCTACACCTTC. Full variable domain (missing parts from reference TRBV7-8 and TRBJ1-2): GAGVSQSPRYKVAKRGQDVALRCDPISGHVSLFWYQQALGQGPEFLTYFQNEAQLDKSGLPSDRFFAERPEGSVSTLKIQRTQQEDSAVYLCASSLIAGNYGYTFGSGTRLTVV.

The chain links TRBV14 to TRBJ2-1, with TRBD1 matching over 10 bases. This CDR3 contains 15 residues. Unmatched junction bases numbered 9, after V lost 6 bases and J lost 7 bases. The germline gives CDR1 SGHDN, CDR2 FVKESK. CDR3 in amino acids: CASSWGQGFYNEQFF. The CDR3 DNA reads as TGTGCCAGCAGTTGGGGACAGGGGTTTTATAATGAGCAGTTCTTC.

The chain combines TRBV4-3 with TRBJ1-2, with D perhaps matching TRBD1 (6 bases). Germline V gives CDR1 LGHNA, CDR2 YSLEER. This CDR3 is built from 16 residues. The V and J ends lost 0 bases and 2 bases respectively, with 13 bases between them. CDR3 in amino acids: CASSQDLEQGNYGYTF. The CDR3 nucleotides are TGCGCCAGCAGCCAAGATCTCGAACAGGGAAACTATGGCTACACCTTC.

This clone has only a few counts. The V and J genes are TRBV28 and TRBJ2-1; 10 bases line up with TRBD2. The trim removed 3 bases at V and 0 bases at J, leaving 5 bases unmatched. CDR1 MDHEN and CDR2 SYDVKM come from the germline V gene. The CDR3 length is 17 residues. CDR3 in DNA: TGTGCCAGCAGTTTCCCTAGCGGGGGCAGCTCCTACAATGAGCAGTTCTTC. Its translation: CASSFPSGGSSYNEQFF.

This chain links TRBV24-1 with TRBJ2-1, with 7 bases fitting TRBD2. Germline V lookup: CDR1 KGHDR, CDR2 SFDVKD. CDR3 length: 20 residues. The V and J ends lost 3 bases and 7 bases, in that order; junction bases with no gene match: 23. CDR3 amino acids: CATSDTTYTPASGIGNEQFF. The CDR3 DNA is TGTGCCACCAGTGATACCACATATACCCCAGCGAGCGGGATTGGAAATGAGCAGTTCTTC.

The chain links TRBV6-2 or TRBV6-3 to TRBJ2-7; D is possibly TRBD2 (6 bases). Per germline, CDR1 MNHEY and CDR2 SVGEGT. V was pared by 2 bases and J by 3 bases, with 17 bases between. The CDR3 is 16 amino acids. CDR3 in DNA: TGTGCCAGCAGTTACCCACCAGGAGGGAGGTACTACGAGCAGTACTTC. It translates to CASSYPPGGRYYEQYF.

The J gene is TRBJ2-7, the V gene TRBV30; 12 bases are a match to TRBD2. J lost 3 bases, V lost 3 bases, and 6 bases had no gene match. The CDR3 is 15 amino acids. Germline V gene data show CDR1 as GTSNPN and CDR2 as SVGIG (reference sequence). DNA for the CDR3: TGTGCCTGGAGCCCGCCGACTAGCGGGAGCTACGAGCAGTACTTC. It is translated as CAWSPPTSGSYEQYF.

This chain links TRBV6-2 or TRBV6-3 with TRBJ2-7; a weak D match, TRBD2 (5 bases). Trimming cost V 2 bases and J 7 bases, with 9 bases left between them. The CDR3 is 12 amino acids. Germline-derived CDR1 and CDR2 are MNHEY and SVGEGT. CDR3 residues: CASSYDRGEQYF. CDR3 nucleotide sequence: TGTGCCAGCAGTTACGATCGGGGAGAGCAGTACTTC.

The chain is built from TRBV7-9 and TRBJ2-1; 14 positions agree with TRBD2. The junction had 8 bases not matched to a gene; V was cut back by 4 bases and J by 9 bases. Looked up from germline, CDR1 is SEHNR and CDR2 is FQNEAQ (reference sequence). This CDR3 spans 16 amino acids. This CDR3 is CASSSKGLAGVGEQFF. The CDR3 DNA reads TGTGCCAGCAGCTCAAAGGGACTAGCGGGAGTCGGTGAGCAGTTCTTC.

V gene TRBV2 combines with J gene TRBJ1-5; D is uncertain. Germline assignment: CDR1 SNHLY and CDR2 FYNNEI. CDR3 length: 13 residues. The V end lost 7 bases, the J end lost 5 bases, and 12 bases lay between the germline ends. This CDR3 reads CASTSERDQPQHF. In DNA form, the CDR3 reads TGTGCCAGCACCTCTGAGCGCGATCAGCCCCAGCATTTT. Together with reference TRBV2 and TRBJ1-5, the CDR3 gives the full variable domain: EPEVTQTPSHQVTQMGQEVILRCVPISNHLYFYWYRQILGQKVEFLVSFYNNEISEKSEIFDDQFSVERPDGSNFTLKIRSTKLEDSAMYFCASTSERDQPQHFGDGTRLSIL.

This chain uses TRBV6-1 with TRBJ2-7; D may be TRBD2 (6 bases). The CDR3 sequence is 15 residues long. From germline, CDR1 is MNHNS and CDR2 SASEGT. The V end was cut by 2 bases, the J end by 1 base, with 12 bases between. The CDR3 region is CASSEHRGSSYEQYF. In DNA form, the CDR3 reads TGTGCCAGCAGTGAACACCGGGGGTCTTCCTACGAGCAGTACTTC.

J is TRBJ2-1 and V is TRBV5-1, with D tentatively TRBD2 (6 bases). This CDR3 comprises 16 residues. V shed 1 base and J shed 0 bases, with 11 bases lying between them. The germline V gene has CDR1 SGHRS and CDR2 YFSETQ. CDR3 in amino acids: CASSLYAGSSYNEQFF. Here the CDR3 DNA reads TGCGCCAGCAGCTTGTATGCCGGGAGCTCCTACAATGAGCAGTTCTTC.

This rearrangement joins TRBV6-5 to TRBJ2-1; 10 positions match TRBD2. CDR1 is MNHEY and CDR2 is SVGAGI in the germline V gene. J gave up 2 bases and V 6 bases, and 4 bases lay outside the gene matches. CDR3 size: 15 residues. In nucleotides, the CDR3 is TGTGCCAGCAGGCGGACTAGCGGAGCCTACAATGAGCAGTTCTTC. It yields the protein CASRRTSGAYNEQFF.

The rearrangement links TRBV6-5 to TRBJ2-4; D might be TRBD1 (6 bases). Germline-derived CDR1 and CDR2 are MNHEY and SVGAGI. V dropped 4 bases and J dropped 0 bases, with 13 bases sitting between them. This CDR3 comprises 16 residues. As DNA, the CDR3 is TGTGCCAGCAGTTCAGGACAGCTTCTAGCCAAAAACATTCAGTACTTC. This codes for CASSSGQLLAKNIQYF.

The chain combines TRBV12-5 with TRBJ2-7; D is perhaps TRBD2 (5 bases). Germline CDR1 reads LGHNT; CDR2 reads FRNRAP. This CDR3 is 15 amino acids long. The V end lost 0 bases, the J end lost 6 bases, and 15 bases lay between the germline ends. For the CDR3, the DNA is TGTGCTAGTGGTTTGGTAACCGGGATTTATCTCGAGCAGTACTTC. It is translated as CASGLVTGIYLEQYF.

The chain carries TRBV9 and TRBJ2-7, with 7 bases identical to TRBD1. V lost 5 bases to trimming and J lost 5 bases; unmatched junction nucleotides: 13. Germline CDR1 reads SGDLS; CDR2 reads YYNGEE. The CDR3 sequence is 15 residues long. CDR3 in DNA: TGTGCCAGCAGTGATTCACGACAGGGTCGCCACGAGCAGTACTTC. This translates into CASSDSRQGRHEQYF.

This rearrangement joins TRBV3-1 (or the pseudogene TRBV3-2) to TRBJ2-2, with TRBD2 identical over 7 bases. Germline V gene sequence: CDR1 LGHDT, CDR2 YNNKEL (reference sequence). Trimming cost V 7 bases and J 3 bases; bases outside gene matches: 17. The CDR3 loop spans 18 amino acids. CDR3 bases: TGTGCCAGCATGCCCGGGGGGATGGGGCTTGGGGACACCGGGGAGCTGTTTTTT. Protein: CASMPGGMGLGDTGELFF.

The chain couples TRBV27 to TRBJ2-1, with D perhaps TRBD2 (6 bases). In germline, CDR1 is MNHEY, CDR2 SMNVEV (reference sequence). The CDR3 is 17 residues long. V lost 1 base and J 5 bases, leaving 18 bases between the germline ends. The CDR3 loop is CASSLYPMEGENNEQFF. The CDR3, as DNA: TGTGCCAGCAGTTTATACCCGATGGAGGGCGAGAACAATGAGCAGTTCTTC.

V usage is TRBV18 and J usage is TRBJ1-1; 7 nucleotides line up with TRBD1. This CDR3 region has 17 residues. Per germline, CDR1 KGHSH and CDR2 LQKENI. The V segment lost 2 bases and the J segment 0 bases; nucleotides outside the gene matches: 9. In DNA form, the CDR3 reads TGTGCCAGCTCACCAAGGACAGGACTTAAAATGAACACTGAAGCTTTCTTT. Its translation: CASSPRTGLKMNTEAFF.

The V gene is TRBV7-2, the J gene TRBJ2-1; D uncertain. Trimming stripped 3 bases from V and 10 bases from J, with 13 bases between. Germline loops: CDR1 SGHTA, CDR2 FQGNSA. This CDR3 comprises 13 residues. Here the CDR3 reads CASSFAVRGEQFF. Written as DNA, the CDR3 is TGTGCCAGCAGCTTTGCGGTGCGAGGCGAGCAGTTCTTC.

CDR3 DNA: TGTGCCAGCAGTTCCAACTTTGGTCAGCCCCAGCATTTT. This translates into CASSSNFGQPQHF. The chain combines TRBV12-3 or TRBV12-4 with TRBJ1-5; unclear D gene. The V gene lost 4 bases and the J gene lost 6 bases, with 10 bases spanning the gap. This CDR3 contains 13 residues.

This clone came up once. This sequence joins TRBV12-3 or TRBV12-4 and TRBJ1-1, with TRBD1 identical over 7 bases. The CDR3 is 13 amino acids. Unmatched junction bases numbered 8, after V lost 2 bases and J lost 11 bases. CDR3 loop: CASSLLRGGKAFF. The CDR3 nucleotides read TGTGCCAGCAGTTTACTTCGAGGGGGCAAGGCTTTCTTT.

J is TRBJ2-7 and V is TRBV18, with TRBD1 matching 8 bases. V was pared by 3 bases and J by 5 bases, with 3 bases of the junction left unmatched. Germline lookup yields CDR1 KGHSH and CDR2 LQKENI. CDR3 length: 13 amino acids. CDR3 DNA sequence: TGTGCCAGCTCACCGACAGGGGCCAACGAGCAGTACTTC. Residues: CASSPTGANEQYF.

The rearrangement links TRBV30 to TRBJ2-1, with 9 bases fitting TRBD1. J was trimmed by 10 bases and V by 8 bases; bases with no gene match: 6. This CDR3 is built from 11 residues. Germline V CDR1 and CDR2: GTSNPN, SVGIG (reference sequence). The CDR3 spells CAGDRAREQFF. Written as DNA, the CDR3 is TGTGCCGGGGACAGGGCCCGGGAGCAGTTCTTC.

This clone was counted once. The chain recombines TRBV3-1 (or the pseudogene TRBV3-2) with TRBJ2-1, with D perhaps matching TRBD1 (6 bases). Trimming took 3 bases from V and 4 from J, leaving 10 bases between them. The CDR3 has 14 residues. Germline V gene sequence: CDR1 LGHDT, CDR2 YNNKEL (reference sequence). In nucleotides, the CDR3 is TGTGCCAGCAGCCAGGGTAGGGGGTACAATGAGCAGTTCTTC. Translated: CASSQGRGYNEQFF.

V is TRBV9 and J is TRBJ2-2; 7 bases line up with TRBD2. Germline V CDR1 and CDR2: SGDLS, YYNGEE. The V segment lost 4 bases and the J segment 6 bases; nucleotides outside the gene matches: 12. The CDR3 has 16 residues. This chain's CDR3 is CASSFLGRAYSGELFF. The DNA of the CDR3 is TGTGCCAGCAGCTTTTTAGGGAGGGCCTATTCCGGGGAGCTGTTTTTT.